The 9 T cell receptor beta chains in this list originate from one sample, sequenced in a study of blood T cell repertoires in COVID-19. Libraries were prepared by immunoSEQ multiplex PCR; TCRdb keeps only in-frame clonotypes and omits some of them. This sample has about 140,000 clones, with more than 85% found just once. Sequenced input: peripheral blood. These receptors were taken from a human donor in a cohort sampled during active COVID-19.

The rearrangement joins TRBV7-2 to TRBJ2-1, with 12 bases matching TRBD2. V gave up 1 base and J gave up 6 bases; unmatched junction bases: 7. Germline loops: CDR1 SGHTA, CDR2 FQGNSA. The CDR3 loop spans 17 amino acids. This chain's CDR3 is CASSLGASGRGGNEQFF. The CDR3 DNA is TGTGCCAGCAGCTTAGGGGCTAGCGGGAGGGGCGGCAATGAGCAGTTCTTC.

DNA for the CDR3: TGTGCCACCAGCAGGCAGCGGATGGAGACCTATAATTCACCCCTCCACTTT. Translating it yields CATSRQRMETYNSPLHF. The chain combines TRBV15 with TRBJ1-6, with D unclear. The length of the CDR3 is 17 residues. Trimming took off 3 bases at V and 2 bases at J, with 14 bases between the two ends. Germline CDR1 is LNHNV and CDR2 is YYDKDF (reference sequence).

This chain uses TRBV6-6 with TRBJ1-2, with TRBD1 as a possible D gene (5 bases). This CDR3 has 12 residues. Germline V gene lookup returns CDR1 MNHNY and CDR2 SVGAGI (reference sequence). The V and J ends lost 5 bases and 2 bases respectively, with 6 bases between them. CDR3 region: CASSKGNYGYTF. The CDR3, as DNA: TGTGCCAGCAGTAAGGGGAACTATGGCTACACCTTC.

CDR3 in DNA: TGCGCCAGCACCAGGCTTGAGCAGTACAATGAGCAGTTCTTC. This gives the protein CASTRLEQYNEQFF. The chain carries TRBV5-1 and TRBJ2-1; unclear D gene. There are 14 residues in the CDR3. Trimming pared 6 bases from V and 4 bases from J, leaving 14 bases between. The germline CDR1 and CDR2 sequences are SGHRS and YFSETQ.

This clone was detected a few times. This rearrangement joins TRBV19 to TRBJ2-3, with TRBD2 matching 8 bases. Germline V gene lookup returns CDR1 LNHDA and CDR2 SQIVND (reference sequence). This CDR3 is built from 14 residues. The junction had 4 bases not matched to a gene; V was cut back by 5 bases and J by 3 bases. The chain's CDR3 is CASSPRGGTDTQYF. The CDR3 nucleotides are TGTGCCAGTAGTCCCCGGGGGGGTACAGATACGCAGTATTTT. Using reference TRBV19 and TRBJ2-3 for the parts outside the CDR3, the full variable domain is DGGITQSPKYLFRKEGQNVTLSCEQNLNHDAMYWYRQDPGQGLRLIYYSQIVNDFQKGDIAEGYSVSREKKESFPLTVTSAQKNPTAFYLCASSPRGGTDTQYFGPGTRLTVL.

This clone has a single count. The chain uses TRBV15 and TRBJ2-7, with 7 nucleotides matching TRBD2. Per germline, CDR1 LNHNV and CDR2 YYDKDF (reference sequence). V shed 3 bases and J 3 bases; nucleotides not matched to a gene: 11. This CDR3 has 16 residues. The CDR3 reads CATSSSSGDDIYEQYF. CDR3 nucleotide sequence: TGTGCCACCAGCAGCTCCAGCGGGGACGACATCTACGAGCAGTACTTC.

The CDR3 spells CASSPPQGGEQFF. The CDR3 coding sequence is TGTGCCAGCAGCCCTCCCCAGGGGGGAGAGCAGTTCTTC. This chain uses TRBV3-1 (or the pseudogene TRBV3-2) with TRBJ2-1; possible D gene TRBD1, 7 bases. CDR1 and CDR2 (germline): LGHDT, YNNKEL (reference sequence). Between the trimmed V and J ends, which lost 4 bases and 10 bases, there was a span of 14 bases. There are 13 residues in the CDR3.

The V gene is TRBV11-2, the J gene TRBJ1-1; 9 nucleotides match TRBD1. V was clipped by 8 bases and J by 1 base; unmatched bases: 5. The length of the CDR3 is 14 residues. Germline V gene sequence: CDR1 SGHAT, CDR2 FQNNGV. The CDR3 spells CASSTGQGNTEAFF. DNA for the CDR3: TGTGCCAGCTCCACGGGACAGGGGAACACTGAAGCTTTCTTT. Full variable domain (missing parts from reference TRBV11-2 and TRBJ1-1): EAGVAQSPRYKIIEKRQSVAFWCNPISGHATLYWYQQILGQGPKLLIQFQNNGVVDDSQLPKDRFSAERLKGVDSTLKIQPAKLEDSAVYLCASSTGQGNTEAFFGQGTRLTVV.

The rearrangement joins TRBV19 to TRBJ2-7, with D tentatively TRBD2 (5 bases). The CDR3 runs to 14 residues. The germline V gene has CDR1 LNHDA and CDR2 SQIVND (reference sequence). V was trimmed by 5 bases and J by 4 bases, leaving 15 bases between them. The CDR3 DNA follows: TGTGCCAGTAGTTCCAGAGGGAAGGGATACGAGCAGTACTTC. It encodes CASSSRGKGYEQYF.